This TCR beta chain comes out of a study of PD-L1 blockade in urothelial cancer. Using immunoSEQ multiplex PCR, the repertoire was profiled, and TCRdb retains in-frame clones only, with some absent. The sample has tens of thousands of clones, under 90% seen once; the top ten hold 2.5% to 4%. Regarding time point: pretreatment peripheral blood. CDR3 length: 16 residues. V dropped 5 bases and J dropped 5; count of bases not matched to a gene: 13. Germline CDR1 reads LGHNA; CDR2 reads YNFKEQ. This sequence originates from a man aged 65-85 years with urothelial cancer. This chain joins TRBV4-2 and TRBJ2-5; 8 bases align to TRBD1. Specimen: PBMCs, collected around atezolizumab (anti-PD-L1) treatment. Written as DNA, the CDR3 is TGTGCCAGCAGCAGAGGGGGACAGGACGCAGCGGAGACCCAGTACTTC. It encodes CASSRGGQDAAETQYF.